This TCR beta chain was recorded in a study of cytomegalovirus exposure and HLA in healthy donors. Use of 60 Vbeta and 13 Jbeta primers characterized the PCR. The method was immunoSEQ multiplex PCR; TCRdb's version includes in-frame clones alone and lacks a portion of them. The sample has 200,000 or so clones, 84% seen once; the top ten hold approximately 0.25%. Germline V lookup: CDR1 MGHRA, CDR2 YSYEKL. Losses at the gene ends were 8 bases for V and 4 bases for J; bases not matched to a gene: 11. The CDR3 has 15 residues. Overall study findings and caveats: Some highly shared sequence variants likely arose as a pipeline artifact. About 87% or about 30% of the time was how often most TCR beta V segments were productive, according to an earlier analysis.

Points on this clone: Its specificity is unknown.

Healthy people donating bone marrow made up the donors. The chain uses TRBV4-1 and TRBJ2-3; 8 nucleotides line up with TRBD2. The sample comprised PBMCs. The receptor was derived from a boy under 18 in good health and CMV-seronegative. As DNA, the CDR3 is TGCGCCAGCTTCCGGGGGGGGCGCGACCCAGATACGCAGTATTTT. The encoded protein is CASFRGGRDPDTQYF.